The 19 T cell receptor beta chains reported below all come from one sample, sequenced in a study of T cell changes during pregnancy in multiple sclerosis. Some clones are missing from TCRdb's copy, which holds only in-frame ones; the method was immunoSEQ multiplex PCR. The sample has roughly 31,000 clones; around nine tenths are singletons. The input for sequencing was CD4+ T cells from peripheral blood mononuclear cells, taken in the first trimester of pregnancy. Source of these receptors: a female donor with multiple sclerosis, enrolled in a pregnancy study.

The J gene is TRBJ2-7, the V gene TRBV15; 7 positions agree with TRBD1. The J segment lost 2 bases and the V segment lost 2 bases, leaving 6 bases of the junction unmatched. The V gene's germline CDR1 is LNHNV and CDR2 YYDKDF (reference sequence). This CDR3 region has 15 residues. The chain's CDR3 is CATSRQGDGAYEQYF. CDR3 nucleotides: TGTGCCACCAGCAGACAGGGGGATGGAGCCTACGAGCAGTACTTC. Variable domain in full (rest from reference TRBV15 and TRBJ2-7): DAMVIQNPRYQVTQFGKPVTLSCSQTLNHNVMYWYQQKSSQAPKLLFHYYDKDFNNEADTPDNFQSRRPNTSFCFLDIRSPGLGDTAMYLCATSRQGDGAYEQYFGPGTRLTVT.

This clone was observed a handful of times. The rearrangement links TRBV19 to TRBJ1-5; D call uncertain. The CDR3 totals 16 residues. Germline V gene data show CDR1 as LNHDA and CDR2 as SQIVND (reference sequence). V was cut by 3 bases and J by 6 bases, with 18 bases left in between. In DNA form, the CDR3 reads TGTGCCAGTAGTATCGGATTGTGGAGGGTTGGTCAGCCCCAGCATTTT. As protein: CASSIGLWRVGQPQHF.

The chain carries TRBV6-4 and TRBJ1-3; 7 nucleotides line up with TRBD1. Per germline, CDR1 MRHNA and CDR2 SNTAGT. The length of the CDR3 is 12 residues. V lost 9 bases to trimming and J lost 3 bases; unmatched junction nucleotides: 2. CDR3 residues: CARNRGGNTIYF. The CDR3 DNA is TGTGCCAGGAACAGGGGTGGAAACACCATATATTTT.

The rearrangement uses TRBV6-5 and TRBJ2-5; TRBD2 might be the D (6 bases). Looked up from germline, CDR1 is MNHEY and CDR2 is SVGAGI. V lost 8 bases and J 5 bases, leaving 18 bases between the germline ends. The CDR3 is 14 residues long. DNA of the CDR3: TGTGCCAGCCGATCGGGACTCTCTGCGGAGACCCAGTACTTC. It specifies CASRSGLSAETQYF.

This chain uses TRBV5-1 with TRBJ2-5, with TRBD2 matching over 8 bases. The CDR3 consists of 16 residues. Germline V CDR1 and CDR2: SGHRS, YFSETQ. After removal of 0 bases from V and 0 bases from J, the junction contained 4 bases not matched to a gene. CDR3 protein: CASSLDSGGYQETQYF. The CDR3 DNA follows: TGCGCCAGCAGCTTGGATTCGGGGGGGTACCAAGAGACCCAGTACTTC.

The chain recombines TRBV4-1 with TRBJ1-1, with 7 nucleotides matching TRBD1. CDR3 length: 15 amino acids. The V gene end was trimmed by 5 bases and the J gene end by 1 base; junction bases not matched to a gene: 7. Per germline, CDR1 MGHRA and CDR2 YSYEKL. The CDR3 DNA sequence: TGCGCCAGCAGCGCCCGACAGGGACGGAACACTGAAGCTTTCTTT. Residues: CASSARQGRNTEAFF.

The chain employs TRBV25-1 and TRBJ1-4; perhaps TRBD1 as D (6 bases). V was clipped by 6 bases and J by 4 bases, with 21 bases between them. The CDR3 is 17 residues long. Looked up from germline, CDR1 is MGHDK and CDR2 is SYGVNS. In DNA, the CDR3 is TGTGCCAGCAGCCTCTCCCGGCAGGGGCGATTTAATGAAAAACTGTTTTTT. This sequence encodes CASSLSRQGRFNEKLFF. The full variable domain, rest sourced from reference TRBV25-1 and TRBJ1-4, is EADIYQTPRYLVIGTGKKITLECSQTMGHDKMYWYQQDPGMELHLIHYSYGVNSTEKGDLSSESTVSRIRTEHFPLTLESARPSHTSQYLCASSLSRQGRFNEKLFFGSGTQLSVL.

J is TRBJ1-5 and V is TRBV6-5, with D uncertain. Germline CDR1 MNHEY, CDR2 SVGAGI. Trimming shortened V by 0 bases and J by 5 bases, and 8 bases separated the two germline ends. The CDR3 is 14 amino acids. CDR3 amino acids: CASSYSMRDQPQHF. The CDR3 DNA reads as TGTGCCAGCAGTTACTCGATGCGGGATCAGCCCCAGCATTTT.

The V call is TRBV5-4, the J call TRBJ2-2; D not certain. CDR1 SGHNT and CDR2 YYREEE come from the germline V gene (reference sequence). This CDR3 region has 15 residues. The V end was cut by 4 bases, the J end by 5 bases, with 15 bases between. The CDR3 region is CASSPSATNTGELFF. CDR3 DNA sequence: TGTGCCAGCAGCCCCTCTGCAACTAATACCGGGGAGCTGTTTTTT.

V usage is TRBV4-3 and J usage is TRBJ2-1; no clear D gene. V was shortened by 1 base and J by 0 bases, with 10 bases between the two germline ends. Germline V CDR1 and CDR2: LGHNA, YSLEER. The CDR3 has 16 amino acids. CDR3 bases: TGCGCCAGCAGCCAAGTGGCGCGGAGCTCCTACAATGAGCAGTTCTTC. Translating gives CASSQVARSSYNEQFF.

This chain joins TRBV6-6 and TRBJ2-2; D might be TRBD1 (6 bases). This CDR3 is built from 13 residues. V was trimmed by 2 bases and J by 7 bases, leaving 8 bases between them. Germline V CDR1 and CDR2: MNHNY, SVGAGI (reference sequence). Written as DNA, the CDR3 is TGTGCCAGCAGTTACCGACAGGTCGGGGAGCTGTTTTTT. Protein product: CASSYRQVGELFF.

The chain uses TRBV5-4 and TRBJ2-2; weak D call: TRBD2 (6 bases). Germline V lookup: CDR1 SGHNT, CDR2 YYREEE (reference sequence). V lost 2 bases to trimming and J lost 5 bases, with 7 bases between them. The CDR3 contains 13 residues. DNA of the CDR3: TGTGCCAGCAGCTTCCGGGGGACCGGGGAGCTGTTTTTT. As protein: CASSFRGTGELFF.

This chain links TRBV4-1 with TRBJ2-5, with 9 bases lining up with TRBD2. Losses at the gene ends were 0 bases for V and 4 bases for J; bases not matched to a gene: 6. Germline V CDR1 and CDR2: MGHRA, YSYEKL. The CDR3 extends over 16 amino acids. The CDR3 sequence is CASSQEGGGASETQYF. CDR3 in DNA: TGCGCCAGCAGCCAAGAAGGCGGGGGGGCCTCAGAGACCCAGTACTTC.

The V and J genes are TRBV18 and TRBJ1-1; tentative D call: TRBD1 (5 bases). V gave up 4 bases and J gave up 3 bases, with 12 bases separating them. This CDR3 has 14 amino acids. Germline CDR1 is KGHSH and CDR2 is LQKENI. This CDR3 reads CASSLSQGYTEAFF. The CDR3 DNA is TGTGCCAGCTCACTCTCTCAGGGTTACACTGAAGCTTTCTTT. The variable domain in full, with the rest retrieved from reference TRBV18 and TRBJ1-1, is NAGVMQNPRHLVRRRGQEARLRCSPMKGHSHVYWYRQLPEEGLKFMVYLQKENIIDESGMPKERFSAEFPKEGPSILRIQQVVRGDSAAYFCASSLSQGYTEAFFGQGTRLTVV.

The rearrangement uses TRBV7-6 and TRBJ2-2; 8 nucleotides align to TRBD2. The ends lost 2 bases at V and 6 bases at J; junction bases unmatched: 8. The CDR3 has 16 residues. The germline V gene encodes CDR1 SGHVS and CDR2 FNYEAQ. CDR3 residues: CASSLTGTSYSGELFF. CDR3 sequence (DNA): TGTGCCAGCAGCTTAACCGGGACTAGTTACTCCGGGGAGCTGTTTTTT.

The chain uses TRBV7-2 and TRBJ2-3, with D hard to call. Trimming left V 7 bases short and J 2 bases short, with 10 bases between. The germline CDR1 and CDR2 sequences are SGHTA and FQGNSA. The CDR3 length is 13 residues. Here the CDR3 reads CASTPSSTDTQYF. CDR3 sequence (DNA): TGTGCCAGCACCCCTTCGTCCACAGATACGCAGTATTTT.

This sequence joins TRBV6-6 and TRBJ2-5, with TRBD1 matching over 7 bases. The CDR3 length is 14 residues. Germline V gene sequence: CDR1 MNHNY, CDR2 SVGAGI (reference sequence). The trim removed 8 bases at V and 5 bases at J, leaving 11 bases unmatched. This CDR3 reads CASGIHRGVETQYF. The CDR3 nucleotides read TGTGCCAGCGGCATTCACAGGGGCGTGGAGACCCAGTACTTC.

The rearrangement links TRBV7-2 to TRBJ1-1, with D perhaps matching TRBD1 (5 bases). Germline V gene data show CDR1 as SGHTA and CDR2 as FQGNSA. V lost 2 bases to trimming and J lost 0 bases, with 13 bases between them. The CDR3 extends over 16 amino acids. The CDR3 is CASSLWSTGLNTEAFF. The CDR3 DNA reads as TGTGCCAGCAGCTTATGGTCCACAGGCTTGAACACTGAAGCTTTCTTT.

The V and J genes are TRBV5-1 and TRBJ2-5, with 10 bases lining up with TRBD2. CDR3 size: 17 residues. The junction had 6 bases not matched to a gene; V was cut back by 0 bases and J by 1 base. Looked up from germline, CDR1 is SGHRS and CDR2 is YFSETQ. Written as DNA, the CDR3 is TGCGCCAGCAGCTTGGGTGTACTAGCGGGGAGCCAAGAGACCCAGTACTTC. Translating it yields CASSLGVLAGSQETQYF.